This T cell receptor (beta chain) appears in the sequencing data of a study of blood T cell repertoires in COVID-19. This clone has a count of ten or more. V dropped 8 bases and J dropped 9; count of bases not matched to a gene: 10. CDR1 is MGHDK and CDR2 is SYGVNS in the germline V gene. The CDR3 is 13 residues long. Measured with immunoSEQ multiplex PCR; TCRdb has only the in-frame clones, and not every one. The sample shows around 94,000 clones, roughly 86% of them seen only once. Sample: peripheral blood. This receptor was obtained from a man aged 35-49 years with active or convalescent COVID-19. V is TRBV25-1 and J is TRBJ1-2; 9 nucleotides match TRBD1. The CDR3 DNA follows: TGTGCCAGCGAACCGTGGACAGGGGCGAGCTACACCTTC. This translates into CASEPWTGASYTF.